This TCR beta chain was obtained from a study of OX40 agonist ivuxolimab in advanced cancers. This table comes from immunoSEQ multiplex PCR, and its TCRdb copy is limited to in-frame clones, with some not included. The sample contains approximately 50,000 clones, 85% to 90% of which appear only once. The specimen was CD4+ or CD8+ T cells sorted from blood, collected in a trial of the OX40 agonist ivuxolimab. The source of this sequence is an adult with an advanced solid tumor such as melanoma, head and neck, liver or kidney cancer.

CDR3 sequence reads: CASSLINEQFF. The CDR3 DNA reads TGTGCCAGCAGCTTAATAAATGAGCAGTTCTTC. The chain carries TRBV7-2 and TRBJ2-1; D gene unclear. With 2 bases removed from V and 7 bases from J, the gap between germline ends came to 3 bases. The CDR3 contains 11 residues. Germline-derived CDR1 and CDR2 are SGHTA and FQGNSA.